This TCR beta chain was recovered during a study of T-cell reconstitution after alpha-beta-depleted transplantation in children. The study, taken as a whole, reports: At day 60, the high TCRbeta diversity found in some patients originated from recipient T cells and thymic progenitors that had survived.

CDR3 length equals 16 residues. CDR1 SNHLY and CDR2 FYNNEI come from the germline V gene. The V gene lost 1 base and the J gene lost 2 bases, with 14 bases spanning the gap. Unique molecular identifiers were incorporated during preparation of the TCRbeta library. TCRdb reprocessed the PCR reads with MiXCR, giving one entry per CDR3 protein. Seen here are about 150,000 distinct CDR3 sequences, over 8.5% observed once, and the top ten hold under 15%. A word on this clonotype: Its target is not known.

The origin of this receptor is a boy younger than 10 with acute myeloid leukemia, due to receive a stem cell transplant. The sample here was PBMCs, taken before TCRalphabeta/CD19-depleted stem cell transplant. This chain joins TRBV2 and TRBJ1-1; D unclear. The DNA of the CDR3 is TGTGCCAGCAGTGAAGGTCCCGGCGGACGCAACACTGAAGCTTTCTTT. It specifies CASSEGPGGRNTEAFF. The complete variable domain, with remaining parts taken from reference TRBV2 and TRBJ1-1, reads EPEVTQTPSHQVTQMGQEVILRCVPISNHLYFYWYRQILGQKVEFLVSFYNNEISEKSEIFDDQFSVERPDGSNFTLKIRSTKLEDSAMYFCASSEGPGGRNTEAFFGQGTRLTVV.